The sequence of this T cell receptor beta chain was determined in a study of T cells in Graves' hyperthyroidism and ophthalmopathy. Authors of the study amplified TCR beta CDR3 regions from RNA transcripts. Primed by the HTBI set, a first-round RT-PCR was run on the TCR CDR3. TCRdb re-analysed the multiplex PCR reads in MiXCR, keeping a single row per CDR3 protein. The table has over 250,000 distinct CDR3 sequences, 25% to 30% seen once. Patients showing uncontrolled infection, other autoimmune disease, pregnancy or lactation were ineligible. Predating any ophthalmopathy symptoms, the blood sample was taken at first hyperthyroidism diagnosis. The PBMCs were taken from roughly 9.3 ml of fresh peripheral blood. In its sample, this clonotype was seen once. J lost 10 bases, V lost 7 bases, and 8 bases had no gene match. The length of the CDR3 is 11 residues. Germline V CDR1 and CDR2: SQVTM, ANQGSEA.

The V call is TRBV29-1, the J call TRBJ1-1; 8 bases fit TRBD1. This receptor was taken from a man aged 40-50 years with Graves' hyperthyroidism that later progressed to Graves' ophthalmopathy. The sequencing input was blood. CDR3 protein: CSATDREGAFF. The CDR3 DNA is TGCAGCGCCACGGACAGGGAGGGAGCTTTCTTT.